The clone carrying this T cell receptor beta chain has at least ten counts. The data stem from a study of beta chain features in type 1 diabetes. The V gene's germline CDR1 is LGHNA and CDR2 YSLEER. The germline V and J ends were trimmed by 0 bases and 9 bases, with 6 bases remaining between them. The CDR3 consists of 12 residues. Purity of each sorted population was above 98%. The whole isolated RNA underwent reverse transcription, so sequencing captured expressed TCRB transcripts. TCRdb's table, derived via immunoSEQ multiplex PCR, lists solely in-frame clones and lacks some. Seen here are around 250,000 clones, around 26% observed once, and the top ten hold 4%.

The clonotype was recovered from a man aged 25 to 45 in good health. The sample was central memory CD4+ T cells from blood. The gene calls are TRBV4-3 and TRBJ2-1; D gene ambiguous. The CDR3 loop is CASSQDWSEQFF. Here the CDR3 DNA reads TGCGCCAGCAGCCAAGATTGGAGTGAGCAGTTCTTC.